What follows describes a single TCR beta chain. The antigen is not known. The data originate from a study of T cell repertoires in ileal Crohn's disease. Study-level results: Sorted CD8 T cells held more high-frequency clones than CD4. Clonal expansions were more frequent in active smokers than non-smokers at surgery.

Sequencing was performed with immunoSEQ multiplex PCR; in TCRdb, only in-frame clones are kept and a portion is missing. The sample lists 30,000 or so clones; about 81% were seen once. The V gene's germline CDR1 is LNHDA and CDR2 SQIVND (reference sequence). This CDR3 comprises 15 residues. V trimming: 5 bases; J trimming: 7 bases; junction bases outside the gene matches: 8. The chain couples TRBV19 to TRBJ2-5; the match to TRBD1 covers 12 bases. The sample consisted of ileal tissue. The TCR originated in an adult with Crohn's disease. CDR3 DNA: TGTGCCAGTAGTGGGACAGGGGGCGCTCGGGGGACCCAGTACTTC. Protein product: CASSGTGGARGTQYF.